This is a list of T cell receptor beta chains from one sample in a study of T cell responses to AZD1222 COVID-19 vaccine. Generated by immunoSEQ multiplex PCR, the TCRdb table keeps only in-frame clones and is missing some. This sample yields under 200,000 clones, of which roughly 93% are seen a single time; around 4% belongs to the top ten. The input for sequencing was peripheral blood, taken on day 0 of AZD1222 vaccination. Receptor source: an adult in good health. Both conserved end residues are part of each CDR3. A D gene is named only where the DNA matches it firmly. The listing skips clone size in some rows; elsewhere it reads once, few, many or a size class.

clone size,V gene,D gene,J gene,CDR3 protein,CDR3 DNA
.,TRBV6-5,TRBD2,TRBJ2-1,CASSYPAGTRPNEQFF,TGTGCCAGCAGTTACCCTGCCGGGACTAGACCCAATGAGCAGTTCTTC
.,TRBV5-1,TRBD2,TRBJ2-2,CASRRLAGILNTGELFF,TGCGCCAGCAGACGGCTAGCGGGGATACTTAACACCGGGGAGCTGTTTTTT
.,TRBV10-3,TRBD1,TRBJ2-1,CAISEAGTGGYNEQFF,TGTGCCATCAGTGAGGCCGGGACAGGGGGCTACAATGAGCAGTTCTTC
.,TRBV5-8,.,TRBJ1-2,CASSSLNYGYTF,TGTGCCAGCAGCTCCCTTAACTATGGCTACACCTTC
.,TRBV6-1,.,TRBJ1-5,CASSEGVGNQPQHF,TGTGCCAGCAGTGAAGGGGTCGGCAATCAGCCCCAGCATTTT
.,TRBV4-1,.,TRBJ1-1,CASSQDLSERGRSAFF,TGCGCCAGCAGCCAAGACTTAAGTGAGAGGGGCAGGTCGGCTTTCTTT
.,TRBV7-2,.,TRBJ1-1,CASSLLRRNTEAFF,TGTGCCAGCAGCTTATTACGGAGAAACACTGAAGCTTTCTTT
.,TRBV2,.,TRBJ2-1,CASSELSDQFNEQFF,TGTGCCAGCAGTGAGCTTAGCGACCAATTCAATGAGCAGTTCTTC
.,TRBV6-5,.,TRBJ1-4,CASSYSGTLNEKLFF,TGTGCCAGCAGTTACTCCGGGACATTAAATGAAAAACTGTTTTTT
.,TRBV5-4,.,TRBJ2-7,CASTQMAGPYEQYF,TGTGCCAGCACTCAAATGGCCGGCCCCTACGAGCAGTACTTC
.,TRBV10-1,.,TRBJ1-1,CASSGAGKGPEAFF,TGCGCCAGCAGTGGGGCAGGGAAAGGGCCTGAAGCTTTCTTT
.,TRBV6-5,TRBD2,TRBJ2-1,CATPGGAGYNEQFF,TGTGCCACACCGGGGGGGGCGGGGTACAATGAGCAGTTCTTC
few,TRBV5-1,.,TRBJ1-4,CASSPPEQGWKLFF,TGCGCCAGCAGCCCCCCCGAGCAGGGGTGGAAACTGTTTTTT
few,TRBV30,.,TRBJ1-1,CAWSRTEAFF,TGTGCTTGGTCCAGAACTGAAGCTTTCTTT